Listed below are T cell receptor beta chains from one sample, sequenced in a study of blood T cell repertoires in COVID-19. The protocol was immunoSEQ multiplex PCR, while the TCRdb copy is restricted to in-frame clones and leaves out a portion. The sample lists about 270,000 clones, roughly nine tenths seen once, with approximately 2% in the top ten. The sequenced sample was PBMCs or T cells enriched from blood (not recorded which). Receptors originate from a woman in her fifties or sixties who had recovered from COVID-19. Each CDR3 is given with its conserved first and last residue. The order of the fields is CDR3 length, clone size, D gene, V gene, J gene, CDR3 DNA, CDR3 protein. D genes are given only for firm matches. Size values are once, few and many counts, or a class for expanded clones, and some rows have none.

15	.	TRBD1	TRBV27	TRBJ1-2	TGTGCCAGCACTTACAGGGGAGGTTGGGGCTATGGCTACACCTTC	CASTYRGGWGYGYTF
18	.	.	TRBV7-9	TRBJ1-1	TGTGCCAGCAGCTTATGGACATACAGAGCAGGGGCAGGCACTGAAGCTTTCTTT	CASSLWTYRAGAGTEAFF
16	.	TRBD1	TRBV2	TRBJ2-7	TGTGCCAGCCTTGCTAGCCCCGGGACAGGGAACTACGAGCAGTACTTC	CASLASPGTGNYEQYF
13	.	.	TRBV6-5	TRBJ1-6	TGTGCCAGCAGTACCTTACAGAATTCACCCCTCCACTTT	CASSTLQNSPLHF
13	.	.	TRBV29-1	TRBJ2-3	TGCAGCGTTGATGATGGCCCAACAGATACGCAGTATTTT	CSVDDGPTDTQYF
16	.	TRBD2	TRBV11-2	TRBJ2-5	TGTGCCAGCAGCTTAATAAGCGGGGGGCCTCAAGAGACCCAGTACTTC	CASSLISGGPQETQYF
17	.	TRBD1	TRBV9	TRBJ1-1	TGTGCCAGCAGCCATCCTACGGACAGGGGGGTGAACACTGAAGCTTTCTTT	CASSHPTDRGVNTEAFF
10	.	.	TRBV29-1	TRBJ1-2	TGCAGCGTTCCCGGGTATGGCTACACCTTC	CSVPGYGYTF
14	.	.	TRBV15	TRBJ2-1	TGTGCCACCAGCAGACCAGGTCCTTTCAATGAGCAGTTCTTC	CATSRPGPFNEQFF
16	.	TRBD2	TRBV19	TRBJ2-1	TGTGCCAGTAGTTCCACCGGGACTAGCGGCTACAATGAGCAGTTCTTC	CASSSTGTSGYNEQFF
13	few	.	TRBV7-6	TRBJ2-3	TGTGCCAGCAGCTCCCAACAGGGCCGCACGCAGTATTTT	CASSSQQGRTQYF
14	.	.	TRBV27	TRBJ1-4	TGTGCCAGCAGTTTTGGCGGCACGAATGAAAAACTGTTTTTT	CASSFGGTNEKLFF
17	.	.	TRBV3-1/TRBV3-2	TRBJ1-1	TGTGCCAGCAGCCAAGATAGGGGAGGGGTCTGGACAACTGAAGCTTTCTTT	CASSQDRGGVWTTEAFF
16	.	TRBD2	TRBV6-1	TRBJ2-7	TGTGCCAGCAGTGGGGGACTAGCCGGGGCGACTCTGGAGCAGTACTTC	CASSGGLAGATLEQYF
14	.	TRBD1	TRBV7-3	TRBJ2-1	TGTGCCAGCAGCTTAATGAGGGACAGTAATGAGCAGTTCTTC	CASSLMRDSNEQFF
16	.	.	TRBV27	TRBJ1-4	TGTGCCAGCAGAAGGACAGCCAGAAACCTTAATGAAAAACTGTTTTTT	CASRRTARNLNEKLFF
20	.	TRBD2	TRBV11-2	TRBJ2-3	TGTGCCAGCAGCTTAGAATCCCCGGGTATGGTAGCGGGTTACACAGATACGCAGTATTTT	CASSLESPGMVAGYTDTQYF
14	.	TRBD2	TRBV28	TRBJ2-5	TGTGCCAGCAGGCTGATGGCGGGGGAAGAGACCCAGTACTTC	CASRLMAGEETQYF
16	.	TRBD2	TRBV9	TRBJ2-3	TGTGCCAGCAGCGCCGCTAGCGGGGGAAACACAGATACGCAGTATTTT	CASSAASGGNTDTQYF
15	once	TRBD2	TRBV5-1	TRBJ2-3	TGCGCCAGCAGCTTTGTCGGGGGGGTCACAGATACGCAGTATTTT	CASSFVGGVTDTQYF
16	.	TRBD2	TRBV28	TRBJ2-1	TGTGCCAGCAGATCCTATAGCGGGAGGCACTACAATGAGCAGTTCTTC	CASRSYSGRHYNEQFF
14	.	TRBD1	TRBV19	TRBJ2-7	TGTGCCAGTAGTCCCTCCCCGACAGGGATCGAGCAGTACTTC	CASSPSPTGIEQYF
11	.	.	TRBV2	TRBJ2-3	TGTGCCAGCAGCATCGGAGATACGCAGTATTTT	CASSIGDTQYF
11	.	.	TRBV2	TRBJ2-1	TGTGCCAGCAGTGTCGGTGTTGAGCAGTTCTTC	CASSVGVEQFF
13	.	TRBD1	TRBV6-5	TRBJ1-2	TGTGCCAGCAGTACAGGGGATAACTATGGCTACACCTTC	CASSTGDNYGYTF
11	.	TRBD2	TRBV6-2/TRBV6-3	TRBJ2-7	TGTGCCAGCAGTTGGGAGGGACCCCTTTACTTC	CASSWEGPLYF
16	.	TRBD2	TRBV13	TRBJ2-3	TGTGCCAGCAGCTTAGGAAGCGGGGGGGCCTCAGATACGCAGTATTTT	CASSLGSGGASDTQYF
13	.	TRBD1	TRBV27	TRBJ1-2	TGTGCCACCTTCGACAGGGCTGTCTATGGCTACACCTTC	CATFDRAVYGYTF
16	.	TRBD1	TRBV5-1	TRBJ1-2	TGCGCCAGCAGTCAACTAGGAGGGGGCATCGTCTATGGCTACACCTTC	CASSQLGGGIVYGYTF
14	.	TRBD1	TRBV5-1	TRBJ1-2	TGCGCCAGCAGCTTGGACAGGGGGACTATTGGCTACACCTTC	CASSLDRGTIGYTF
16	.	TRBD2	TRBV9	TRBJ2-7	TGTGCCAGCAGCGTAGCAGGGACTAGCGGGAGGGGAGAGCAGTACTTC	CASSVAGTSGRGEQYF
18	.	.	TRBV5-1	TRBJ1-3	TGCGCCAGCAGCTTGGGAGAGGCAGAATACCGACTTGGAAACACCATATATTTT	CASSLGEAEYRLGNTIYF
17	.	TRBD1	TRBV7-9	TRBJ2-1	TGTGCCAGCAGCTACCCGGACAGGGGTGGTGGAAACAATGAGCAGTTCTTC	CASSYPDRGGGNNEQFF
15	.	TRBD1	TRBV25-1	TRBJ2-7	TGTGCCAGCAGTGTGACAGGGGCGCGTCTCTACGAGCAGTACTTC	CASSVTGARLYEQYF
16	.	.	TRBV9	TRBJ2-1	TGTGCCAGCAGCGTAAGTGGTGGGGGCCTCGGCAATGAGCAGTTCTTC	CASSVSGGGLGNEQFF
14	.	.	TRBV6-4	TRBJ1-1	TGTGCCAGCAGTGTGAGGCAGGGGAAAGGTGAAGCTTTCTTT	CASSVRQGKGEAFF
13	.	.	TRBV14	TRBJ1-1	TGTGCCAGCAGCCCCGGTAGCATCGGAAACGCTTTCTTT	CASSPGSIGNAFF
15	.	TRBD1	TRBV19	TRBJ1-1	TGTGCCAGTAGTCCCCGGGACAGGGAGAACACTGAAGCTTTCTTT	CASSPRDRENTEAFF
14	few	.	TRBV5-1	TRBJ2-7	TGCGCCAGCAGCTTGAACCTAGTCTCCTACGAGCAGTACTTC	CASSLNLVSYEQYF
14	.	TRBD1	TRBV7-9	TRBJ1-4	TGTGCCAGCAGCTCTACAGGGGTGATTGAAAAACTGTTTTTT	CASSSTGVIEKLFF
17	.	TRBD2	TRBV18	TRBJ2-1	TGTGCCAGCTCACCACCGGCTAGCGGGCTCGACTACAATGAGCAGTTCTTC	CASSPPASGLDYNEQFF
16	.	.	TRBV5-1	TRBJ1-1	TGCGCCAGCAGCTTGCAGGGGACGGGAGGGAACACTGAAGCTTTCTTT	CASSLQGTGGNTEAFF
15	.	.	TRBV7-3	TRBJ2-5	TGTGCCAGCAGCTCATGGGGGGGCAGGGAAGAGACCCAGTACTTC	CASSSWGGREETQYF
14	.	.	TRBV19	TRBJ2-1	TGTGCCAGTAGTGCCAGGGAATACTACAATGAGCAGTTCTTC	CASSAREYYNEQFF
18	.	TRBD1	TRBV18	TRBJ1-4	TGTGCCAGCTCACCACGGGACAGGAACCCTGCAACTAATGAAAAACTGTTTTTT	CASSPRDRNPATNEKLFF
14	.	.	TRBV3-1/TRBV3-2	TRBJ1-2	TGTGCCAGCAGCCAAGATGACCAGGGCTGGGGCTACACCTTC	CASSQDDQGWGYTF
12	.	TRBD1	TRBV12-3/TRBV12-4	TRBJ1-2	TGTGCCAGCAGTTTAAGGGACAGGGGCTACACCTTC	CASSLRDRGYTF
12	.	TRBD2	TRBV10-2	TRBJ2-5	TGCGCCAGCTGGGCGGGAGAAGAGACCCAGTACTTC	CASWAGEETQYF
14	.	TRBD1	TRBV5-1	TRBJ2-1	TGCGCCAGCAGCCCCTTCGGACAGGACAATGAGCAGTTCTTC	CASSPFGQDNEQFF
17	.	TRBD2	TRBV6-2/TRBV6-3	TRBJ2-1	TGTGCCAGCAGTTACCAAAAGACTAGCGGAGACTACAATGAGCAGTTCTTC	CASSYQKTSGDYNEQFF
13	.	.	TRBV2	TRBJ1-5	TGTGCCACCCAATGGCGGATTTATCAGCCCCAGCATTTT	CATQWRIYQPQHF
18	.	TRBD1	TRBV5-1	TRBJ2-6	TGCGCCAGCAGCCTACATTCCGGGACAGGGGCTGGGGCCAACGTCCTGACTTTC	CASSLHSGTGAGANVLTF
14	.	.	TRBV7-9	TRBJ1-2	TGTGCCAGCAGCCGCATGGGGGGGAGGTATGGCTACACCTTC	CASSRMGGRYGYTF
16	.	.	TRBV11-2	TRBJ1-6	TGTGCCAGCAGCTTAAGGCAGCCAGGCGATAATTCACCCCTCCACTTT	CASSLRQPGDNSPLHF
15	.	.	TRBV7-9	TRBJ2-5	TGTGCCAGCAGCCCGTTAATGGGGGGAGAAGAGACCCAGTACTTC	CASSPLMGGEETQYF
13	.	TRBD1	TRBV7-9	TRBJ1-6	TGTGCCAGCGTATGGGGACAGAATTCACCCCTCCACTTT	CASVWGQNSPLHF